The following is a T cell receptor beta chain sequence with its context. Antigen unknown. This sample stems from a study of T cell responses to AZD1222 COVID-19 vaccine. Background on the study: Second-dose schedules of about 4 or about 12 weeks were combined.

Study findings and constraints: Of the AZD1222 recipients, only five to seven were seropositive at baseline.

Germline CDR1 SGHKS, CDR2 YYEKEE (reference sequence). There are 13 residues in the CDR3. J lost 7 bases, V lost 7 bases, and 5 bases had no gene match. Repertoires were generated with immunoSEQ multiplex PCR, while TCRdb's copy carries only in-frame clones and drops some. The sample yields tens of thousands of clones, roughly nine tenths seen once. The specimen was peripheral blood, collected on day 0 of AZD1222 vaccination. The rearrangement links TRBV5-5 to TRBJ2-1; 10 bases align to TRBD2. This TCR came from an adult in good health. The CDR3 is CASCLAGVNEQFF. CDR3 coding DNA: TGTGCCAGCTGTCTAGCGGGGGTTAATGAGCAGTTCTTC.